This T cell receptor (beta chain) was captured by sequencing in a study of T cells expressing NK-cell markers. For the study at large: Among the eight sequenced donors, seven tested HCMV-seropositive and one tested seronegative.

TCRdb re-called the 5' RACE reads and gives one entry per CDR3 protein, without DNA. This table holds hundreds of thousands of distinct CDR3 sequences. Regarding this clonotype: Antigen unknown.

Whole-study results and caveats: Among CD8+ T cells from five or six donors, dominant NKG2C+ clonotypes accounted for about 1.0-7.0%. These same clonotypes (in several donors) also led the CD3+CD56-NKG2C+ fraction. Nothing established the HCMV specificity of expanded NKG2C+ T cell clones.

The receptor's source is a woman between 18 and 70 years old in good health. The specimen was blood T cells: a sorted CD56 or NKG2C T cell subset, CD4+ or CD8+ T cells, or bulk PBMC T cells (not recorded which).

The CDR3 sequence: CASSDSRDRSSTDTQYF. This rearrangement joins TRBV25-1 to TRBJ2-3; the TCRdb call, TRBD1, lacks DNA for checking. This CDR3 has 17 amino acids. Germline CDR1 and CDR2: MGHDK and SYGVNS.